This T cell receptor (beta chain) emerged from a study of T cells after yellow fever vaccination. General study points: Post-booster reappearance was seen for most primary-vaccination clones (about 96% CD4, roughly 86% CD8). Secondary responses were weaker yet peaked faster, day 5 versus 15.

CDR1 is SGHRS and CDR2 is YFSETQ in the germline V gene. V was clipped by 3 bases and J by 6 bases; unmatched bases: 6. This CDR3 spans 14 amino acids. 5'RACE template switching produced TCR cDNA carrying a universal primer site and UMIs. MiXCR, run by TCRdb on the 5' RACE reads, gives a single entry per CDR3 protein. The sample holds 450,000 to 550,000 distinct CDR3 sequences, about a fifth seen once. This clonotype turned up a few times. The antigen is undetermined. Specimen: PBMCs, collected roughly 23 days after the first yellow fever vaccination. This clonotype was sampled from a man between 18 and 29 years old who received the YFV17D yellow fever vaccine. The chain joins TRBV5-1 to TRBJ1-1; 9 bases agree with TRBD1. The CDR3 region is CASSSQGAAAEAFF. CDR3 coding DNA: TGCGCCAGCAGCTCACAGGGGGCGGCGGCTGAAGCTTTCTTT.